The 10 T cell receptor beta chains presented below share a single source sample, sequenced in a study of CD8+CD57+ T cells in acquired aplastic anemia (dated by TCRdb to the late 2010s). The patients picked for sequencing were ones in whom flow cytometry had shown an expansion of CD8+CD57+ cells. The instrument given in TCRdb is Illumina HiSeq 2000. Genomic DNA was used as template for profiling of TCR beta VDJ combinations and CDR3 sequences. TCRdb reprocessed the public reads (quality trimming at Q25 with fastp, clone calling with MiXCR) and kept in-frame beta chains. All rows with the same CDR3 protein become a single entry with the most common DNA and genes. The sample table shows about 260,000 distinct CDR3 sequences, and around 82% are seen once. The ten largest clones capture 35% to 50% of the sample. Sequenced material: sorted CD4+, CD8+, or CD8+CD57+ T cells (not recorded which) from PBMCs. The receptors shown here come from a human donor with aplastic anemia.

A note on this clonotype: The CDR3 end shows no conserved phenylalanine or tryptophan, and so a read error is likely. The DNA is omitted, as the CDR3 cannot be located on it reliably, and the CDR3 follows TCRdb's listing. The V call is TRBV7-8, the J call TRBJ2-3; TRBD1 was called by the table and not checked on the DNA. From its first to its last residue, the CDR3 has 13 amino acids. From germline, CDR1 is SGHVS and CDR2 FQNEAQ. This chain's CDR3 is CASSLVGGPDTQY.

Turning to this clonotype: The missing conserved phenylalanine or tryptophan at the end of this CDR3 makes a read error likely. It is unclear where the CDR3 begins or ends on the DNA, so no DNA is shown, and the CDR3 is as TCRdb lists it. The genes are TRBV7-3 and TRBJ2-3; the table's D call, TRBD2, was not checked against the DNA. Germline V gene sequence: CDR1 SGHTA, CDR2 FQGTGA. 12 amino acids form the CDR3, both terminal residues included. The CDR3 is CASSADWTWRET.

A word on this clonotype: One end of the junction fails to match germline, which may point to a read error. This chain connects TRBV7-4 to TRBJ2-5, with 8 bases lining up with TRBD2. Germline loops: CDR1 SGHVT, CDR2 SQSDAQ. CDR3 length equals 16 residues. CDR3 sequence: CASSLAGGAVKETQYF. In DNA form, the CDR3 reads TGTGCCAGCAGCCTAGCGGGCGGGGCGGTAAAAGAGACCCAGTACTTC.

The DNA of the CDR3 is TGTGCCAGCAGCTTAGCGGGTAGCGACGGGGCCCACGTCTACGAGCAGTACGTC. The encoded protein is CASSLAGSDGAHVYEQYV. V gene TRBV7-9 combines with J gene TRBJ2-7; D may be TRBD1 or TRBD2 (5 bases each). V shed 0 bases and J shed 3 bases, with 21 bases lying between them. The V gene's germline CDR1 is SEHNR and CDR2 FQNEAQ (reference sequence). This CDR3 is built from 18 residues.

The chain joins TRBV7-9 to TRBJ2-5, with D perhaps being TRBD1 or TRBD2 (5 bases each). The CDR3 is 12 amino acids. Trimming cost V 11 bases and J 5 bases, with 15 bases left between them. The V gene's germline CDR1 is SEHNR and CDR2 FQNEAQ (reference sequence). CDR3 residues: CAGLGAAETQYF. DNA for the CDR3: TGTGCCGGACTTGGGGCTGCGGAGACCCAGTACTTC.

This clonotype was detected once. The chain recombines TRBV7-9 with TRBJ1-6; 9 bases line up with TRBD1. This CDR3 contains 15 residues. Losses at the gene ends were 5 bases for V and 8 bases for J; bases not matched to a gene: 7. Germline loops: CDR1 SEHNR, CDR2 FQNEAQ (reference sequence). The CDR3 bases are TGTGCCAGCAGCCCACAGGGGGCAATCCATTCACCCCTCCACTTT. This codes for CASSPQGAIHSPLHF. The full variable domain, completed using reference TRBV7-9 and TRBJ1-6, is DTGVSQNPRHKITKRGQNVTFRCDPISEHNRLYWYRQTLGQGPEFLTYFQNEAQLEKSRLLSDRFSAERPKGSFSTLEIQRTEQGDSAMYLCASSPQGAIHSPLHFGNGTRLTVT.

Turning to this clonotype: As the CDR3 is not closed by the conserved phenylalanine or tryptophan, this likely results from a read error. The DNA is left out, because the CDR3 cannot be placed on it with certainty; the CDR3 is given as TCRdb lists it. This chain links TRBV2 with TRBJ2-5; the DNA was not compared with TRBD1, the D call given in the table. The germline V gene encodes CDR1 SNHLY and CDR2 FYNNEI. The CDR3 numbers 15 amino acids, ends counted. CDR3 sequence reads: CASSARGTWGETHYP.

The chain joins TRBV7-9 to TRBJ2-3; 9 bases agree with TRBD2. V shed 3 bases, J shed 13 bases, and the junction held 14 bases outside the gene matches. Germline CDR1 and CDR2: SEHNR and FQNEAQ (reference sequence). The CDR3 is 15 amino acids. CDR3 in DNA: TGTGCCAGCAGCTTTGGAAGAAGCGGGGGGAACGAGGAGTATTTT. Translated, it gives CASSFGRSGGNEEYF. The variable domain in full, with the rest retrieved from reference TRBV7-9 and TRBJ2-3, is DTGVSQNPRHKITKRGQNVTFRCDPISEHNRLYWYRQTLGQGPEFLTYFQNEAQLEKSRLLSDRFSAERPKGSFSTLEIQRTEQGDSAMYLCASSFGRSGGNEEYFGPGTRLTVL.

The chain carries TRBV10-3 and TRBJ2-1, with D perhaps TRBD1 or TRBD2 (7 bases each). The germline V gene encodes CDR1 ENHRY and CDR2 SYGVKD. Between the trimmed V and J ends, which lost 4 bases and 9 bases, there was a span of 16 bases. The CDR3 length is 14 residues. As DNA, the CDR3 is TGTGCCATCAGTGTGTGCAGGGGGGGGGCTGAGCAGTTCTTC. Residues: CAISVCRGGAEQFF.

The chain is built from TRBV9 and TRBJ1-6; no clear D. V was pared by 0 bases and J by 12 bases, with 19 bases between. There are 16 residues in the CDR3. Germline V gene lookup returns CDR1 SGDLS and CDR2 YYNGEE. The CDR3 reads CASSVGSERYILPLHF. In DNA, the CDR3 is TGTGCCAGCAGCGTAGGCAGTGAACGGTATATCTTACCCCTCCACTTT. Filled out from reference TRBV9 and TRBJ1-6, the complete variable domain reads DSGVTQTPKHLITATGQRVTLRCSPRSGDLSVYWYQQSLDQGLQFLIQYYNGEERAKGNILERFSAQQFPDLHSELNLSSLELGDSALYFCASSVGSERYILPLHFGNGTRLTVT.